The subject of this entry is one TCR beta chain. Its target is not known. Clones were read by immunoSEQ multiplex PCR, and TCRdb kept only the in-frame ones, dropping some. The table has 9,400 or so clones, nearly 90% seen once. This sample is drawn from a study of T cells in localized non-small cell lung cancer. Study-level results: Tumor showed lower T cell clonality than uninvolved adjacent lung, where it was highest. Because sequencing included only one region (of the tumor), heterogeneity remains possible. Increased T cell density in blood showed an association with longer overall survival. Adjacent lung held a median roughly 60 of the top 100 tumor clones.

Sample: peripheral blood, taken before any cancer treatment. The receptor's source is a female donor over 55 with stage II squamous cell lung carcinoma.

The CDR3 region has the DNA TGTGCCAGCAGTGAGGAAGGACTAGCGGGAGTTAGCACAGATACGCAGTATTTT. It translates to CASSEEGLAGVSTDTQYF. This rearrangement joins TRBV2 to TRBJ2-3, with TRBD2 matching over 13 bases. The CDR3 has 18 amino acids. Germline V gives CDR1 SNHLY, CDR2 FYNNEI. Losses at the gene ends were 3 bases for V and 0 bases for J; bases not matched to a gene: 6.